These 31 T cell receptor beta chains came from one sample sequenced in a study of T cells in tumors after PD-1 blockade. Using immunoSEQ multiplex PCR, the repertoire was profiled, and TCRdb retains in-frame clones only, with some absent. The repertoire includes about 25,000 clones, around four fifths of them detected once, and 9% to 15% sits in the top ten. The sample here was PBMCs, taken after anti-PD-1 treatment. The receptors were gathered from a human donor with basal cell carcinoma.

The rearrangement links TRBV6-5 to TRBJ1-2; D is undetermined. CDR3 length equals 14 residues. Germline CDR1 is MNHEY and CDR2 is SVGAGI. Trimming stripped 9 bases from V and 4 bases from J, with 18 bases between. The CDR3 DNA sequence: TGTGCCAGTGCAGTAGGGCACCTAACCTATGGCTACACCTTC. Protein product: CASAVGHLTYGYTF.

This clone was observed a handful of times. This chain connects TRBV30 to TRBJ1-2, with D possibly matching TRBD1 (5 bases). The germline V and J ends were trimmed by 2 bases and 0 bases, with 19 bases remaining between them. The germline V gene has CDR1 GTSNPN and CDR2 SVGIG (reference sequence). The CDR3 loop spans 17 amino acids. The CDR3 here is CAWSPYIRRGSNYGYTF. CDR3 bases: TGTGCCTGGAGTCCTTATATTAGGAGGGGCTCTAACTATGGCTACACCTTC.

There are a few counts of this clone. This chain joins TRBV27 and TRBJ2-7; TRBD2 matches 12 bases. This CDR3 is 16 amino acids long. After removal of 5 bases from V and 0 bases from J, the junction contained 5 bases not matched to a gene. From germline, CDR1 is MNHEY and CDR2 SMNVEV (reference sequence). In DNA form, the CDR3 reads TGTGCCAGCAGTATTGGACTAGCGGGGTCCTCCTACGAGCAGTACTTC. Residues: CASSIGLAGSSYEQYF.

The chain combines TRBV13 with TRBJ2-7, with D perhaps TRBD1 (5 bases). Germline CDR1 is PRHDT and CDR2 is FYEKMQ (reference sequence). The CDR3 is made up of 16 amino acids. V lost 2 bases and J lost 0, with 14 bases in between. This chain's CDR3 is CASSLTAGLGSYEQYF. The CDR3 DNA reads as TGTGCCAGCAGCTTAACGGCAGGGTTGGGCTCCTACGAGCAGTACTTC. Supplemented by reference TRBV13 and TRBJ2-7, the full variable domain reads AAGVIQSPRHLIKEKRETATLKCYPIPRHDTVYWYQQGPGQDPQFLISFYEKMQSDKGSIPDRFSAQQFSDYHSELNMSSLELGDSALYFCASSLTAGLGSYEQYFGPGTRLTVT.

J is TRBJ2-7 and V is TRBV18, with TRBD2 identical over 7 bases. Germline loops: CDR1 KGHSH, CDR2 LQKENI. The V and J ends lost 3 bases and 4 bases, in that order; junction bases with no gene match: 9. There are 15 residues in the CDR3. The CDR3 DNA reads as TGTGCCAGCTCACCCCCAGGGACTAAGATTTACGAGCAGTACTTC. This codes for CASSPPGTKIYEQYF.

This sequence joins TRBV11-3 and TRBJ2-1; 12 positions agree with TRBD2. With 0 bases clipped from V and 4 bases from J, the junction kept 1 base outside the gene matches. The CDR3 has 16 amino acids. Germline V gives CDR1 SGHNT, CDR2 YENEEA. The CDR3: CASSLETSGGYNEQFF. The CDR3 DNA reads TGTGCCAGCAGCTTAGAGACTAGCGGGGGATACAATGAGCAGTTCTTC.

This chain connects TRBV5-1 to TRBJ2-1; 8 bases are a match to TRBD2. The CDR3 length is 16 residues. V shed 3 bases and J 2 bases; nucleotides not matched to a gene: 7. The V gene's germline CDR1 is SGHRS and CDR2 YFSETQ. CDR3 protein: CASSWSNSGTYNEQFF. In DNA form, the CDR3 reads TGCGCCAGCAGCTGGAGCAATAGCGGGACCTACAATGAGCAGTTCTTC.

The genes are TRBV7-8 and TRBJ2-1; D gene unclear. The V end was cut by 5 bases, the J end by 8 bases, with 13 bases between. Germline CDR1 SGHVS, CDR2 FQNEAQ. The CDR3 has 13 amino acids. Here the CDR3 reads CASSQSAADEQFF. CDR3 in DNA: TGTGCCAGCAGCCAATCCGCTGCGGATGAGCAGTTCTTC.

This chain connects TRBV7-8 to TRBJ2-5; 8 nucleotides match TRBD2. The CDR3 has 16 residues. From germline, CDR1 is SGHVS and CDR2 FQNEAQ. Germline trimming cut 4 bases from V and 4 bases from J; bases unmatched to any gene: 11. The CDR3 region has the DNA TGTGCCAGCAGCTCCTTTCGGGGGGGGGTAGTAGAGACCCAGTACTTC. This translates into CASSSFRGGVVETQYF.

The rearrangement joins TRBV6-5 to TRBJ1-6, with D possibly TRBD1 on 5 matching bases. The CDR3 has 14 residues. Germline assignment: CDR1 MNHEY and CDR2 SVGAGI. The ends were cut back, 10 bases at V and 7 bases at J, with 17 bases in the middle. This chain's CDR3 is CATVRDQGNSPLHF. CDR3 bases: TGTGCCACCGTCCGGGACCAAGGGAATTCACCCCTCCACTTT.

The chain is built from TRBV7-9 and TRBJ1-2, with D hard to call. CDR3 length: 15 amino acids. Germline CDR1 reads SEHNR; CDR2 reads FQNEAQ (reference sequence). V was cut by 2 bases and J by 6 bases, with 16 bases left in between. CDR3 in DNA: TGTGCCAGCAGCTTACCCTCCTCGGTCGGTGATGGCTACACCTTC. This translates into CASSLPSSVGDGYTF.

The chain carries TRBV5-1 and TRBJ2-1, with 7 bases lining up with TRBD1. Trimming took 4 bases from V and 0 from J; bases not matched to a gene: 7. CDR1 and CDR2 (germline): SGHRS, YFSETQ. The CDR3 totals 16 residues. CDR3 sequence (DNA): TGCGCCAGCAGCGACTACAGGGGTGGCTCCTACAATGAGCAGTTCTTC. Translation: CASSDYRGGSYNEQFF.

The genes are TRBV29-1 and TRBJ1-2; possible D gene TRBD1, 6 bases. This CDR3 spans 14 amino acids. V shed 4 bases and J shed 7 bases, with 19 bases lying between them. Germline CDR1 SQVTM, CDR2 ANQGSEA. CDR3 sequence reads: CSVVKTGTAGGYTF. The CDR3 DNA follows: TGCAGCGTTGTGAAAACAGGGACGGCAGGTGGCTACACCTTC.

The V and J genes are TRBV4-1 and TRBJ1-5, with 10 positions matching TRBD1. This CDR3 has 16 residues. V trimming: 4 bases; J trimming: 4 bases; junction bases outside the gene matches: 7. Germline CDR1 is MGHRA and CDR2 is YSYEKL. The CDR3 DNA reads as TGCGCCAGCAGCCCCGTCAGGGGACAGGGGAATCAGCCCCAGCATTTT. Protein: CASSPVRGQGNQPQHF.

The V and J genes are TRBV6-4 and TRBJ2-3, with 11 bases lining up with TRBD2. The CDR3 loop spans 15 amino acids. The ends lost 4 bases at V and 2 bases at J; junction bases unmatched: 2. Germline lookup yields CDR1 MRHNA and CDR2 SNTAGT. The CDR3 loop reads CASSVGLADTDTQYF. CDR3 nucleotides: TGTGCCAGCAGTGTGGGACTAGCGGACACAGATACGCAGTATTTT.

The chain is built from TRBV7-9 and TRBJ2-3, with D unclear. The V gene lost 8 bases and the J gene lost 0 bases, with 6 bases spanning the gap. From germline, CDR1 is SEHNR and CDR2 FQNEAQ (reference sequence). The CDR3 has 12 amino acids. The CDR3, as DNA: TGTGCCAGCGATGGAAGCACAGATACGCAGTATTTT. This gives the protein CASDGSTDTQYF.

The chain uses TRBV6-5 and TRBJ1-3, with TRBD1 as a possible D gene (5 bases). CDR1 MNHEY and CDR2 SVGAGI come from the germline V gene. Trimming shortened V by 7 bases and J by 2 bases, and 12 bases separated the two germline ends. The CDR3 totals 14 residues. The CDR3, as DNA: TGTGCCAGCAAATTCCAGGGAGCTGGAAACACCATATATTTT. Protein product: CASKFQGAGNTIYF.

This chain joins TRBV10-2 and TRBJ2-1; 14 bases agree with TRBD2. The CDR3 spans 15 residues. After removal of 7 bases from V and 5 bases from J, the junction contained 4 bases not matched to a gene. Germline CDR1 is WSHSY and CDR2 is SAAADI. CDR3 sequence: CASTGLAGVNNEQFF. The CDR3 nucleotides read TGCGCCAGCACGGGACTAGCGGGGGTAAACAATGAGCAGTTCTTC.

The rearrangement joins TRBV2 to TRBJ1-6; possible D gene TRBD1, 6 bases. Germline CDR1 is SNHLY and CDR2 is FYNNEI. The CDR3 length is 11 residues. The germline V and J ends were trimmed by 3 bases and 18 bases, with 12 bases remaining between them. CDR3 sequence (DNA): TGTGCCAGCAGTGATATAGGACAGCCCCACTTT. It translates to CASSDIGQPHF.

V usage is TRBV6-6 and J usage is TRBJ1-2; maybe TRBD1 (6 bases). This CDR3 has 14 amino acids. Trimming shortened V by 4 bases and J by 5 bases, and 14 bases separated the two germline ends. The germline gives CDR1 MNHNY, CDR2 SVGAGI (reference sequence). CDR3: CASSFSGDTYGYTF. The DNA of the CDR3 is TGTGCCAGCAGTTTCTCAGGGGATACATATGGCTACACCTTC.

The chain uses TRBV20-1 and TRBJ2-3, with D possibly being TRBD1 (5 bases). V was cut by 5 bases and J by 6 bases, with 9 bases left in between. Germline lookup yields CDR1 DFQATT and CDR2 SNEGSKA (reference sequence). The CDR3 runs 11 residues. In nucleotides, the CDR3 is TGCAGTGCTGCTAGGGGCGATACGCAGTATTTT. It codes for CSAARGDTQYF.

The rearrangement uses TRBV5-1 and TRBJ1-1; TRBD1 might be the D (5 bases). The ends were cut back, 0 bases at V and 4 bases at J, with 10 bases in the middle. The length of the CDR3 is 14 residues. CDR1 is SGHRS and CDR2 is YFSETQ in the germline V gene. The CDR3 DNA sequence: TGCGCCAGCAGCTTGGAAGGGCAGGGCACTGAAGCTTTCTTT. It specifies CASSLEGQGTEAFF.

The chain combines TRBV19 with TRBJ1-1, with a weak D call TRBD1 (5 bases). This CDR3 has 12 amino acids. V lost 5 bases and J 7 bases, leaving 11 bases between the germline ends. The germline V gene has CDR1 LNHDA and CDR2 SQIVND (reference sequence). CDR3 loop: CASSVVDSEAFF. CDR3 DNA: TGTGCCAGTAGTGTCGTAGACAGTGAAGCTTTCTTT.

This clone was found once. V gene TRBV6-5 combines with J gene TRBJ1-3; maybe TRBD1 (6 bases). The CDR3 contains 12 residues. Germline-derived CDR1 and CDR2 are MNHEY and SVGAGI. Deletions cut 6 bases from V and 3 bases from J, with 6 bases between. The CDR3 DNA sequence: TGTGCCAGCAGACAGGGTGGAAACACCATATATTTT. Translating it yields CASRQGGNTIYF.

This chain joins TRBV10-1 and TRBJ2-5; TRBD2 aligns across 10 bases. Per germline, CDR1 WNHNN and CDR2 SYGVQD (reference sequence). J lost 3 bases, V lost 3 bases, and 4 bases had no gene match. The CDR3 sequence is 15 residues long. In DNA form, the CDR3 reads TGCGCCAGCAGTGATAGTAGCGGGGGGAAAGAGACCCAGTACTTC. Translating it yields CASSDSSGGKETQYF.

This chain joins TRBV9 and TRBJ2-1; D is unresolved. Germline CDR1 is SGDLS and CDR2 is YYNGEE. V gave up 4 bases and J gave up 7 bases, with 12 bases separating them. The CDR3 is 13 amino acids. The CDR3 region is CASSPLWRNEQFF. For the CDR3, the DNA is TGTGCCAGCAGCCCGCTATGGCGGAATGAGCAGTTCTTC.

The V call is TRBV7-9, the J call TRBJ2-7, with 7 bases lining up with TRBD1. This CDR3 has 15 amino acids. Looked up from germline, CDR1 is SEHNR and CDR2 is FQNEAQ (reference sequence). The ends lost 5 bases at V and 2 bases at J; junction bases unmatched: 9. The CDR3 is CASSEDRAPAYEQYF. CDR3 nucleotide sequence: TGTGCCAGCAGCGAAGACAGGGCCCCTGCCTACGAGCAGTACTTC.

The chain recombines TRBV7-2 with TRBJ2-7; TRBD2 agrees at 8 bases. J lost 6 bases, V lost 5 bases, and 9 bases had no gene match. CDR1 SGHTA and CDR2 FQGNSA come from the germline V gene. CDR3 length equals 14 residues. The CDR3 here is CASSPRGGVSEQYF. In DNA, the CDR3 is TGTGCCAGCAGCCCCCGGGGGGGGGTCAGCGAGCAGTACTTC.

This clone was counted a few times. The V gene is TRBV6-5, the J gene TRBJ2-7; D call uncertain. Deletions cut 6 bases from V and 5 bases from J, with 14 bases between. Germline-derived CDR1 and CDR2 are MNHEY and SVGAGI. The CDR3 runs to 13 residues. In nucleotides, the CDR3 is TGTGCCAGCAGCAATAAGTGGGCACACGAGCAGTACTTC. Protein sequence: CASSNKWAHEQYF.

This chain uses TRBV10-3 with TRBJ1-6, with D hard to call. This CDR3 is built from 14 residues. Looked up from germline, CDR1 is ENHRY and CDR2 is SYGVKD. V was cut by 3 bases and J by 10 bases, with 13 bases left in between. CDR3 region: CAISDFGVGSPLHF. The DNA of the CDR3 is TGTGCCATCAGTGATTTCGGGGTCGGATCACCCCTCCACTTT.

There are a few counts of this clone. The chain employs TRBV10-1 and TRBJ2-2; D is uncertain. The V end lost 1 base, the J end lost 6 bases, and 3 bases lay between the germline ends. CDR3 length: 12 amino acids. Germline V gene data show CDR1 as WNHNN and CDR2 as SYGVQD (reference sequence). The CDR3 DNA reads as TGCGCCAGCAGTGAGTACGCCGGGGAGCTGTTTTTT. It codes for CASSEYAGELFF.